This T cell receptor (beta chain) was retrieved from a study of cytomegalovirus exposure and HLA in healthy donors. This CDR3 has 13 amino acids. The V gene's germline CDR1 is WSHSY and CDR2 SAAADI. V was cut by 11 bases and J by 2 bases, with 13 bases left in between. The study, taken as a whole, reports: Testing in vitro showed a few CMV-associated chains specific for CMV antigens.

Comment on this clone: Its target is not known.

The PCR had 60 Vbeta and 13 Jbeta primers. Assay: immunoSEQ multiplex PCR; the TCRdb copy retains only in-frame clones and omits some. The sample comprises 85,000 to 120,000 clones, roughly 70% of which are singletons, and around 2.6% rests with the top ten. This chain connects TRBV10-2 to TRBJ1-5, with D possibly matching TRBD1 (6 bases). Source material: PBMCs. This clonotype originated in a male donor in good health and CMV-seropositive. This CDR3 is CAAHAGGNQPQHF. The CDR3, as DNA: TGCGCCGCCCATGCAGGGGGCAATCAGCCCCAGCATTTT.